Described below is a single T cell receptor beta chain sequence and its context. What antigen it recognizes has not been identified. Per-nucleotide qualities are absent, and no much larger clonotype sits a single base away. TCRbeta CDR3 regions were amplified from genomic DNA using the immunoSEQ Assay, a bias-controlled multiplex PCR. Processing in the source paper ran as follows. Nucleated cell counts per sample were estimated from amplification of reference gene primers within the assay. Sequence reads were collapsed and filtered to measure the absolute abundance of every unique TCRbeta CDR3 rearrangement. For each sample, productive Simpson clonality was calculated as the square root of Simpson's diversity index across productive rearrangements. TCRdb obtained this table from immuneACCESS and retained in-frame rearrangements with V and J assigned. These tables miss some clones; where compared with another copy, unresolved V genes account for less than half of the shortfall, and the remainder is unexplained. D and trimming were read from the DNA, whereas the V and J calls and clone size are those reported in that table. The table for this sample lists roughly 56,000 clones; approximately 86% of them were counted only once. 5.3% of the sample is held by the ten biggest clonotypes.

These data come from a study of blood T cell repertoires in COVID-19 (dated by TCRdb to about 2020). About the full investigation: Samples covering the acute and convalescent phases of COVID-19 were provided by collaborators in the United States, Italy and Spain. The material from the prospective study consisted of cDNA or gDNA derived from T cells, B-cell-depleted T cells, or PBMCs. Subjects who had been exposed to COVID-19, were actively infected with it, or had recovered from it provided the deeply sampled blood TCRbeta repertoires that made up the dataset. The repertoires were released in a freely available public database intended as a resource for research on the immune response to SARS-CoV-2. Samples were obtained from the ongoing ImmuneRACE study (first 160 participants) and from about 1,300 subjects provided by 6 global collaborators. A de-identified subject ID, COVID-19 status, age in years and sex were almost always included in the sample metadata. Where available, HLA class I and class II types were taken from metadata supplied by the sample provider and were not determined by assay-based typing.

General findings and caveats noted by the study authors: How much clinical and demographic metadata was included differed by source and by participant, and the metadata was provided uncurated.

Trimming costs V 0 bases and J 2 bases, and their ends lie 7 bases apart. CDR1 MGHRA and CDR2 YSYEKL were looked up in the germline V gene. Including the terminal cysteine and phenylalanine, the CDR3 comprises 14 residues. Only the CDR3 DNA is retained, 42 bases long and in frame from the first base. The collaborating institutions used their own protocols to collect whole blood in K2EDTA tubes. For TCRbeta analysis, collaborators shipped samples as frozen whole blood, isolated PBMCs, or DNA extracted from either of those sample types. The clonotype originates from a man aged 65 to 79 with acute or convalescent COVID-19. The V and J genes are TRBV4-1 and TRBJ1-1, with the D segment identity uncertain. Sequenced sample: peripheral blood. CDR3 sequence: CASSQDYLNTEAFF. The nucleotide sequence is TGCGCCAGCAGCCAAGATTACCTAAACACTGAAGCTTTCTTT.